This T cell receptor (beta chain) was sequenced for a study of T cell responses to AZD1222 COVID-19 vaccine. Study results and limitations: Spike was spanned by vaccine-associated CD4 TCRs, with dominance at 160-218 and 743-854. Recipients of two AZD1222 doses showed rising Spike-specific TCR breadth and depth.

On this clone itself: The antigen is not known.

Germline values: CDR1 MNHEY, CDR2 SVGAGI. J lost 4 bases, V lost 6 bases, and 7 bases had no gene match. The CDR3 covers 14 residues. Sequenced by immunoSEQ multiplex PCR; TCRdb stores in-frame clones only, minus some. The sample has 100,000 to 120,000 clones, 70% to 90% seen once; the top ten hold around 3%. The source of this sequence is an adult in good health. The gene calls are TRBV6-5 and TRBJ2-3; TRBD2 agrees at 7 bases. Sample: peripheral blood, taken on day 0 of AZD1222 vaccination. CDR3 DNA sequence: TGTGCCAGCAGGCAACCGGGACTATCAGATACGCAGTATTTT. The encoded protein is CASRQPGLSDTQYF.